This entry is about one T cell receptor beta chain. Its antigen is undetermined. The sample originates from a study of PD-1 blockade in classical Hodgkin lymphoma. Study-level findings and limits: Newly diagnosed patients and complete responders had comparable diversity at baseline. Underlying causes for the observed repertoire differences were not defined, possibly disease activity or prior therapy. Patients starting nivolumab under 1 year after ASCT were excluded. Newly diagnosed patients reportedly trailed healthy donors in baseline TCR diversity.

Every patient was affected by relapse after autologous stem cell transplantation, while exposure to brentuximab vedotin was not uniform. Trimming shortened V by 0 bases and J by 2 bases, and 14 bases separated the two germline ends. The CDR3 totals 16 residues. In germline, CDR1 is SGDLS, CDR2 YYNGEE. Repertoires were generated with immunoSEQ multiplex PCR, while TCRdb's copy carries only in-frame clones and drops some. The sample includes approximately 65,000 clones, approximately 88% of them seen just once. The rearrangement joins TRBV9 to TRBJ1-1; no clear D gene. This clonotype was sampled from a human donor with classical Hodgkin lymphoma. Specimen: peripheral blood mononuclear cells (PBMCs), collected at baseline. CDR3 DNA: TGTGCCAGCAGCGTAGTGTTAGAAACCCCCAACACTGAAGCTTTCTTT. Protein product: CASSVVLETPNTEAFF.